Listed below are T cell receptor beta chains from one sample, sequenced in a study of T cell repertoires in cytomegalovirus infection. Their antigen targets remain unknown. Each CDR3 protein gets one entry after TCRdb re-called the reads with MiXCR. Of about 900,000 distinct CDR3 sequences listed, roughly 31% are singletons. The material sequenced was cultured CD8+ T cells from PBMCs, taken from culture after CMV antigen stimulation. Receptor source: a human donor in good health (CMV status not recorded). Some clones in this sample may be carry-over from other donors' samples. Each CDR3 is given with its conserved first and last residue. The D gene is left open where the match is weak. Where a row states a size, it is once, few, many or the class of an expanded clone; other rows omit it.

. | many | TRBJ1-2 | TRBV7-6 | TGTGCCAGCAGCTTAGCGAAGGGACGCCTAGATGGCTACACCTTC | CASSLAKGRLDGYTF
. | many | TRBJ2-5 | TRBV7-9 | TGTGCCAGCAGCTCTAGTCAGATCGGGGAGACCCAGTACTTC | CASSSSQIGETQYF
. | . | TRBJ2-3 | TRBV7-4 | TGTGCCAGCAGCCGCACCGGGACTCGAGATACGCAGTATTTT | CASSRTGTRDTQYF
. | . | TRBJ2-2 | TRBV7-9 | TGTGCCAGCAGCCCCCTAGGGGGGGAGCTGTTTTTT | CASSPLGGELFF
. | . | TRBJ1-2 | TRBV15 | TGTGCCACCAGCAGAGATGGTCAGGGTATAAACTATGGCTACACCTTC | CATSRDGQGINYGYTF
. | few | TRBJ2-7 | TRBV15 | TGTGCCACCAGCAGAGATCACGGGGGCGAGCAGTACTTC | CATSRDHGGEQYF
. | few | TRBJ2-1 | TRBV7-6 | TGTGCCAGCAGCTTATGGGGGCCAGGCTCCTACAATGAGCAGTTCTTC | CASSLWGPGSYNEQFF
. | few | TRBJ1-1 | TRBV28 | TGTGCCAGCAGTTTATATAGCAGGGCGAGGACTGAAGCTTTCTTT | CASSLYSRARTEAFF
. | few | TRBJ1-1 | TRBV7-9 | TGTGCCAGCAGCTTATCGGGAGCACGGGAGGACACTGAAGCTTTCTTT | CASSLSGAREDTEAFF
. | . | TRBJ1-1 | TRBV12-3/TRBV12-4 | TGTGCCAGCAGTTTTTCCATGGACACTGAAGCTTTCTTT | CASSFSMDTEAFF
. | many | TRBJ2-2 | TRBV10-3 | TGTGCCATCAGGCAGTTCCAGAGGACGGGGAACACCGGGGAGCTGTTTTTT | CAIRQFQRTGNTGELFF